Presented here are 12 T cell receptor beta chains from one specimen sequenced in a study of human T cells and chemical hapten exposure. Specified time point: pre-sensitization, week 0. Treatment described: therapeutic diphenylcyclopropenone sensitization with weekly scalp DPC. TCRdb itself ran the RACE reads through MiXCR, one entry per CDR3 protein. The table shows fewer than 350,000 distinct CDR3 sequences, with about 7.7% occurring only once. The sample in question was whole blood, obtained in connection with sensitization to the hapten diphenylcyclopropenone (DPC). Every receptor here comes from a young man with alopecia areata. Some clones in this sample may be carry-over from other donors' samples.

This clonotype showed up just a few times. The chain employs TRBV7-9 and TRBJ1-2, with a tentative D call TRBD1 (5 bases). This CDR3 region has 16 residues. Trimming pared 1 base from V and 1 base from J, leaving 13 bases between. CDR1 is SEHNR, CDR2 FQNEAQ, per germline (reference sequence). The CDR3 coding sequence is TGTGCCAGCAGCTTAGTTACAGCGAGGGGTAACTATGGCTACACCTTC. Its translation: CASSLVTARGNYGYTF.

The CDR3 here is CASSSKGGRGYEQYF. CDR3 coding DNA: TGTGCCAGCAGCTCCAAGGGCGGAAGGGGCTACGAGCAGTACTTC. V is TRBV7-9 and J is TRBJ2-7, with D possibly being TRBD1 (5 bases). The CDR3 is 15 residues long. The V end was cut by 4 bases, the J end by 3 bases, with 16 bases between. In germline, CDR1 is SEHNR, CDR2 FQNEAQ (reference sequence).

The chain has TRBV29-1 and TRBJ2-3; 7 nucleotides line up with TRBD2. J gave up 2 bases and V 3 bases, and 2 bases lay outside the gene matches. The CDR3 consists of 13 residues. Per germline, CDR1 SQVTM and CDR2 ANQGSEA. Written as DNA, the CDR3 is TGCAGCGTTGACGGGGGGATCACAGATACGCAGTATTTT. Its translation: CSVDGGITDTQYF.

This clonotype occurred a few times. The J gene is TRBJ2-3, the V gene TRBV6-5; D may correspond to TRBD1 or TRBD2 (5 bases each). The CDR3 consists of 14 residues. With 1 base removed from V and 4 bases from J, the gap between germline ends came to 9 bases. Germline-derived CDR1 and CDR2 are MNHEY and SVGAGI. The CDR3 loop is CASSYFQGADTQYF. In nucleotides, the CDR3 is TGTGCCAGCAGTTACTTCCAGGGAGCAGATACGCAGTATTTT.

The chain employs TRBV29-1 and TRBJ2-2; weak D call: TRBD1 (5 bases). The CDR3 is 11 amino acids. From germline, CDR1 is SQVTM and CDR2 ANQGSEA. V lost 7 bases and J 7 bases, leaving 10 bases between the germline ends. The CDR3 spells CSGTLRGELFF. CDR3 DNA sequence: TGCAGCGGGACACTTCGCGGGGAGCTGTTTTTT.

The chain joins TRBV27 to TRBJ1-1; tentatively, D is TRBD1 (6 bases). V was trimmed by 3 bases and J by 7 bases, leaving 15 bases between them. This CDR3 spans 14 amino acids. Germline assignment: CDR1 MNHEY and CDR2 SMNVEV (reference sequence). The CDR3 sequence: CASSFLTRGGEAFF. The CDR3 DNA follows: TGTGCCAGCAGTTTCCTCACCCGAGGGGGTGAAGCTTTCTTT.

This clonotype was recorded at least ten times. The rearrangement uses TRBV29-1 and TRBJ2-1; TRBD1 is a possible D gene (6 bases). The V end was cut by 5 bases, the J end by 6 bases, with 20 bases between. Looked up from germline, CDR1 is SQVTM and CDR2 is ANQGSEA. The CDR3 has 15 residues. Here the CDR3 DNA reads TGCAGCGTTTATTTACAGGGCAAAATAAGCAATGAGCAGTTCTTC. Amino acids: CSVYLQGKISNEQFF.

This clonotype was seen more than once but under ten times. The chain uses TRBV4-3 and TRBJ1-1; no clear D gene. The V gene's germline CDR1 is LGHNA and CDR2 YSLEER. The CDR3 runs 15 residues. V lost 1 base, J lost 4 bases, and 13 bases lay in between. CDR3: CASSQGGTEGTEAFF. In nucleotides, the CDR3 is TGCGCCAGCAGCCAAGGCGGAACCGAAGGCACTGAAGCTTTCTTT.

This clonotype was recorded many times. The chain recombines TRBV7-9 with TRBJ1-2; 8 bases map to TRBD1. Per the germline V gene, CDR1 is SEHNR and CDR2 is FQNEAQ (reference sequence). The CDR3 covers 14 residues. V was clipped by 3 bases and J by 4 bases; unmatched bases: 4. CDR3 sequence reads: CASSLAGGFYGYTF. The CDR3 nucleotides read TGTGCCAGCAGCTTGGCAGGGGGCTTCTATGGCTACACCTTC.

The gene calls are TRBV12-3 or TRBV12-4 and TRBJ1-6; D gene unclear. CDR3 length: 15 residues. Trimming removed 7 bases from V and 2 bases from J, with 12 bases in between. The CDR3 here is CASNVGSPYNSPLHF. CDR3 DNA: TGTGCCAGCAATGTTGGCAGTCCCTATAATTCACCCCTCCACTTT.

This clonotype came up many times. The CDR3 sequence is CASSPIGGTQYF. The CDR3 DNA reads as TGTGCCAGCAGCCCGATCGGAGGGACCCAGTACTTC. This sequence joins TRBV7-3 and TRBJ2-5, with D maybe TRBD2 (5 bases). Germline assignment: CDR1 SGHTA and CDR2 FQGTGA. This CDR3 is built from 12 residues. Trimming took off 5 bases at V and 7 bases at J, with 11 bases between the two ends.

This clonotype was observed at least ten times. At one boundary the junction diverges from the germline segment, which might be a read error. This chain links TRBV12-3 or TRBV12-4 with TRBJ1-1; possibly TRBD1 for D (5 bases). The CDR3 sequence is 14 residues long. The DNA of the CDR3 is TGCGCCAGCAGCTTGGGGCGGGTGAACACTGAAGCTTTCTTT. This sequence encodes CASSLGRVNTEAFF.